This T cell receptor (beta chain) was found in a study of technical replicates of blood from a few donors. The CDR3 runs to 15 residues. V lost 4 bases and J lost 4; bases outside the gene matches: 9. Germline V lookup: CDR1 SEHNR, CDR2 FQNEAQ (reference sequence). Sequenced by immunoSEQ multiplex PCR; TCRdb stores in-frame clones only, minus some. The sample yields around 69,000 clones, around 88% seen once. The material sequenced was PBMCs. This chain joins TRBV7-9 and TRBJ1-1; TRBD1 agrees at 7 bases. This receptor was taken from a human donor in good health. Some clones in this sample may be carry-over from other donors' samples. CDR3 DNA sequence: TGTGCCAGCAGCTCCAGACAGGGTCGGGGCACTGAAGCTTTCTTT. It translates to CASSSRQGRGTEAFF.